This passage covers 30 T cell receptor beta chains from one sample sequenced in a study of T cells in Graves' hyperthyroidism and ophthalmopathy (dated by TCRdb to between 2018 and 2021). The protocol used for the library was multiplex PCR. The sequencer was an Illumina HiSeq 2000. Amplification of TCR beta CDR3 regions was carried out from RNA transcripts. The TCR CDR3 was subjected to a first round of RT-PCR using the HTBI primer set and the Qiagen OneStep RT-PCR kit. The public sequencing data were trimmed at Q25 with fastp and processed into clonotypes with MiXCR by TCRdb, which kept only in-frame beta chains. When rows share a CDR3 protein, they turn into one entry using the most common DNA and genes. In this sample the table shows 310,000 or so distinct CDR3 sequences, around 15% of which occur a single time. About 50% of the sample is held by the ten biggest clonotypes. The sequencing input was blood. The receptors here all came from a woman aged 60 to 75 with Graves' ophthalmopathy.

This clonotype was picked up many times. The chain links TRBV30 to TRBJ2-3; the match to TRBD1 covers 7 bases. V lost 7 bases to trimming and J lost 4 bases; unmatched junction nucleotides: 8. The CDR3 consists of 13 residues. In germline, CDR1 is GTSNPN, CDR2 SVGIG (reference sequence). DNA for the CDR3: TGTGCCTTACAGGGGAAGGCTGCAGATACGCAGTATTTT. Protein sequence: CALQGKAADTQYF.

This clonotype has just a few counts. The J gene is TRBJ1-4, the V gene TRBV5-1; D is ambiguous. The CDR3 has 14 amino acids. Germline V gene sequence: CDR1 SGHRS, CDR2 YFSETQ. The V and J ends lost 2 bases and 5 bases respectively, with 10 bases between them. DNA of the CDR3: TGCGCCAGCAGCTTCACGGAGGCCAATGAAAAACTGTTTTTT. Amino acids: CASSFTEANEKLFF.

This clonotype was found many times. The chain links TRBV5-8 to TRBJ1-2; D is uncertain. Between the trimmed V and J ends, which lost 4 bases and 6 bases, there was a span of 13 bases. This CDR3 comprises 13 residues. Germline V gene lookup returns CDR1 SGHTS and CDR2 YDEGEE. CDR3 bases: TGTGCCAGCAGCCCTCCGTGGGAGGATGGCTACACCTTC. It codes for CASSPPWEDGYTF. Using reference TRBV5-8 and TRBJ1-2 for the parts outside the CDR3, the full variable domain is EAGVTQSPTHLIKTRGQQATLRCSPISGHTSVYWYQQALGLGLQFLLWYDEGEERNRGNFPPRFSGRQFPNYSSELNVNALELEDSALYLCASSPPWEDGYTFGSGTRLTVV.

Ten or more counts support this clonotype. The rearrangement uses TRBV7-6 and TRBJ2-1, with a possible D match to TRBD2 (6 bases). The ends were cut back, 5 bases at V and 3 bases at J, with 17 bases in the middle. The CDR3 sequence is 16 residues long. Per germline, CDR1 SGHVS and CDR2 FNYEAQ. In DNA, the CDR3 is TGTGCCAGCAGCCTCAACCCCCGGGAGCTCTACAATGAGCAGTTCTTC. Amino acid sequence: CASSLNPRELYNEQFF.

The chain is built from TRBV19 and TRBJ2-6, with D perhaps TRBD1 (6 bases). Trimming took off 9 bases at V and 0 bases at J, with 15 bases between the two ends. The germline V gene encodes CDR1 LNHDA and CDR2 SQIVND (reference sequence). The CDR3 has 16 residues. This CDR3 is CASTRTATSGANVLTF. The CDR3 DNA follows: TGTGCCAGCACAAGGACAGCTACCTCTGGGGCCAACGTCCTGACTTTC. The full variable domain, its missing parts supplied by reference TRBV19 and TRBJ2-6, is DGGITQSPKYLFRKEGQNVTLSCEQNLNHDAMYWYRQDPGQGLRLIYYSQIVNDFQKGDIAEGYSVSREKKESFPLTVTSAQKNPTAFYLCASTRTATSGANVLTFGAGSRLTVL.

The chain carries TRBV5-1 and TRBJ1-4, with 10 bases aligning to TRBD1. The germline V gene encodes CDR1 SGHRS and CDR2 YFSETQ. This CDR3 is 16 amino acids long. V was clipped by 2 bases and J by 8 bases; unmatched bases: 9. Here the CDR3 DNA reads TGCGCCAGCAGCTTTAGCCCCTTGGGACAGGGGGAAAAACTGTTTTTT. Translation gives CASSFSPLGQGEKLFF. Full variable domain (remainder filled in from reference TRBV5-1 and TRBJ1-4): KAGVTQTPRYLIKTRGQQVTLSCSPISGHRSVSWYQQTPGQGLQFLFEYFSETQRNKGNFPGRFSGRQFSNSRSEMNVSTLELGDSALYLCASSFSPLGQGEKLFFGSGTQLSVL.

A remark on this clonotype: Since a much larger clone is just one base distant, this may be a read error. The CDR3 nucleotides are TGCAGTGCCCCCAGGCCCTATGGCTACGCCTTC. This gives the protein CSAPRPYGYAF. The chain is built from TRBV20-1 and TRBJ1-2; D ambiguous. Germline CDR1 reads DFQATT; CDR2 reads SNEGSKA (reference sequence). CDR3 size: 11 residues.

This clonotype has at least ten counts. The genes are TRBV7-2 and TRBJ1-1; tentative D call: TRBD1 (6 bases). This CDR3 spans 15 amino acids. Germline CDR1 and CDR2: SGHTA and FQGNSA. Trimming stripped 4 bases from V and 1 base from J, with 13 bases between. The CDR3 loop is CASSSWDTSNTEAFF. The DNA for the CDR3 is TGTGCCAGCAGCTCGTGGGACACATCGAACACTGAAGCTTTCTTT.

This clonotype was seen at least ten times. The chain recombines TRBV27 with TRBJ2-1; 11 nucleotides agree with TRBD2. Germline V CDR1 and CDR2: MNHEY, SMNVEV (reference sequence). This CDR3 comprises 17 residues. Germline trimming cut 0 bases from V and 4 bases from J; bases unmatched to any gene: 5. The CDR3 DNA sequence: TGTGCCAGCAGTTTATCCACCGGGACTAGCGGATACAATGAGCAGTTCTTC. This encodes CASSLSTGTSGYNEQFF.

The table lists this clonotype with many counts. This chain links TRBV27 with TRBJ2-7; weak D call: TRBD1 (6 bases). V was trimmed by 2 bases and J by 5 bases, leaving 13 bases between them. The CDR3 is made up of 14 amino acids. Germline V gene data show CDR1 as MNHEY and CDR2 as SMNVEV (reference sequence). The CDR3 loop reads CASSLNREQDEQYF. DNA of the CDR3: TGTGCCAGCAGTTTAAACAGGGAACAGGACGAGCAGTACTTC.

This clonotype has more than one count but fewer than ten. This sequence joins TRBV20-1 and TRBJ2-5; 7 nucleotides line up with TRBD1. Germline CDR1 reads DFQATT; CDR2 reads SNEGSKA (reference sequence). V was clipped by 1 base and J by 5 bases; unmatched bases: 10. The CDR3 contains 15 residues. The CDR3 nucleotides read TGCAGTGCTAGAGCTATTGGGCGAGGGGGCGAGACCCAGTACTTC. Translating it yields CSARAIGRGGETQYF.

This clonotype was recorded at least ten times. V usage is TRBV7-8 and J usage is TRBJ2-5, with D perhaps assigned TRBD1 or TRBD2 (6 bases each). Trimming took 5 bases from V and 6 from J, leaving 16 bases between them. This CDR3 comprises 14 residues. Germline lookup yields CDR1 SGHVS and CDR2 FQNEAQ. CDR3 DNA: TGTGCCAGCAGCCGAGGGGGAGGCGGAAAGACCCAGTACTTC. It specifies CASSRGGGGKTQYF.

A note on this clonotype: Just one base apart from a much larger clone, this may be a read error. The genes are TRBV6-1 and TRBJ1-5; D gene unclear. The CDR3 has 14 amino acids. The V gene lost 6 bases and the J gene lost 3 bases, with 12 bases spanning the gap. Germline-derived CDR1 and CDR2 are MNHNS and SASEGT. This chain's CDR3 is CASSLDGINQPQHF. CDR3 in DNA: TGTGCCAGCAGCCTGGACGGAATCAATCAGCCCCAGCATTTT.

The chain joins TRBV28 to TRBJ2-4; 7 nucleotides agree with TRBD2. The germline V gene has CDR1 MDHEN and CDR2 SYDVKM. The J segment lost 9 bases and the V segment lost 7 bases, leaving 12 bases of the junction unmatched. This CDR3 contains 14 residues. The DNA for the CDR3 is TGTGCCAGCATCAATGGGGGGGGAATGGGCATTCAGTACTTC. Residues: CASINGGGMGIQYF. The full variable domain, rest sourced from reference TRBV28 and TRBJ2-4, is DVKVTQSSRYLVKRTGEKVFLECVQDMDHENMFWYRQDPGLGLRLIYFSYDVKMKEKGDIPEGYSVSREKKERFSLILESASTNQTSMYLCASINGGGMGIQYFGAGTRLSVL.

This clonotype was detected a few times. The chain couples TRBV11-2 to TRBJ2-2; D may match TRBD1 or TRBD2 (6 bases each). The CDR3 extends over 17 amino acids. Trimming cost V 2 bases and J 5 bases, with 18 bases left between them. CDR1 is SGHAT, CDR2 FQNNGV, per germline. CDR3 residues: CASSLQRITGRTGELFF. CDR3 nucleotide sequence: TGTGCCAGCAGCTTACAACGGATTACAGGGAGGACCGGGGAGCTGTTTTTT. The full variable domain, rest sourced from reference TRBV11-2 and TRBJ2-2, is EAGVAQSPRYKIIEKRQSVAFWCNPISGHATLYWYQQILGQGPKLLIQFQNNGVVDDSQLPKDRFSAERLKGVDSTLKIQPAKLEDSAVYLCASSLQRITGRTGELFFGEGSRLTVL.

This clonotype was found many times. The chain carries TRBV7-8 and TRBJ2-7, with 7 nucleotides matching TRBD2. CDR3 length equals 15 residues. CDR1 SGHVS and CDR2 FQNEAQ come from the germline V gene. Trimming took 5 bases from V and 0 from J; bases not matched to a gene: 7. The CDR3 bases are TGTGCCAGCAGCCCCGGGGGGACTTTCTCCTACGAGCAGTACTTC. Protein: CASSPGGTFSYEQYF.

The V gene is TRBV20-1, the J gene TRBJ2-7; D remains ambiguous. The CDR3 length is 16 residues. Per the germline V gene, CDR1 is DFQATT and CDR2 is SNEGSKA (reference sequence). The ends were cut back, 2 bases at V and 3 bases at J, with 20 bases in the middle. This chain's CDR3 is CSARNPRLSIGYEQYF. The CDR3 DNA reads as TGCAGTGCTAGAAACCCCCGCCTCTCAATAGGCTACGAGCAGTACTTC.

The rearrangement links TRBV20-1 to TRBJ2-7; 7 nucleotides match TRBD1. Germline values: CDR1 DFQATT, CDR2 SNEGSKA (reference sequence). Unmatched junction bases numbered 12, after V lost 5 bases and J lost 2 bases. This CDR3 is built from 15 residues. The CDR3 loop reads CSARRGAGGPYEQYF. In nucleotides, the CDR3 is TGCAGTGCTCGGCGCGGAGCAGGGGGACCCTACGAGCAGTACTTC.

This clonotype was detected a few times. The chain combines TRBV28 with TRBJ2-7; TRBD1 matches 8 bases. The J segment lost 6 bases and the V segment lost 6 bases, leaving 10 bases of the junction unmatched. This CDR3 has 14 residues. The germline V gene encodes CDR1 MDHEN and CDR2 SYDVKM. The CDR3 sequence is CASSPDRELSEQYF. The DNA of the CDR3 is TGTGCCAGCAGCCCGGACAGGGAGTTGAGCGAGCAGTACTTC. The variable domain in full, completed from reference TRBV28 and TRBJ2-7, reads DVKVTQSSRYLVKRTGEKVFLECVQDMDHENMFWYRQDPGLGLRLIYFSYDVKMKEKGDIPEGYSVSREKKERFSLILESASTNQTSMYLCASSPDRELSEQYFGPGTRLTVT.

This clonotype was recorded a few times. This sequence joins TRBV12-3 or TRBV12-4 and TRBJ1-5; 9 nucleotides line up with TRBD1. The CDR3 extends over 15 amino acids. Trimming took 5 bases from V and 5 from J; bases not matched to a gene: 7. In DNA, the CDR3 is TGTGCCAGCAGTAGACAGGGGGGGGGCTATCAGCCCCAGCATTTT. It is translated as CASSRQGGGYQPQHF.

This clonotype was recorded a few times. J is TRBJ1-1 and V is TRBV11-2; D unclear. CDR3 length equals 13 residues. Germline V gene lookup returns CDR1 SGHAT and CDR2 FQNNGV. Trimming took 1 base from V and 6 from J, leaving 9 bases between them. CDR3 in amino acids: CASSLVIGAEAFF. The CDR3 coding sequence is TGTGCCAGCAGCTTAGTTATCGGAGCTGAAGCTTTCTTT.

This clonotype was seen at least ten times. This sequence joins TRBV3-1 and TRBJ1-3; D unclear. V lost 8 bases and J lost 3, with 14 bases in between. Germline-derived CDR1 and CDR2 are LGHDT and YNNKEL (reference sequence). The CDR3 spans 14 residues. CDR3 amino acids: CASQKGSLGNTIYF. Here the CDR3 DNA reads TGTGCCAGCCAGAAAGGGTCTCTTGGAAACACCATATATTTT.

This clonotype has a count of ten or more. CDR3 protein: CASSFPGTGRDEQFF. CDR3 coding DNA: TGTGCCAGCAGTTTCCCCGGGACAGGGAGGGATGAGCAGTTCTTC. This chain connects TRBV28 to TRBJ2-1; the match to TRBD1 covers 9 bases. CDR1 MDHEN and CDR2 SYDVKM come from the germline V gene. J was trimmed by 8 bases and V by 3 bases; bases with no gene match: 8. The CDR3 is 15 amino acids.

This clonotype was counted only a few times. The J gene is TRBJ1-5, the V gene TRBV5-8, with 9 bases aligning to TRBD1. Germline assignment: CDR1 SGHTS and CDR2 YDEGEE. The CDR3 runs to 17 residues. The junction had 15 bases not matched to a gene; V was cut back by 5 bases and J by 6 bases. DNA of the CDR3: TGTGCCAGCAGACAGGACAGGGGTTGGGGTGGCGGTCAGCCCCAGCATTTT. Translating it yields CASRQDRGWGGGQPQHF.

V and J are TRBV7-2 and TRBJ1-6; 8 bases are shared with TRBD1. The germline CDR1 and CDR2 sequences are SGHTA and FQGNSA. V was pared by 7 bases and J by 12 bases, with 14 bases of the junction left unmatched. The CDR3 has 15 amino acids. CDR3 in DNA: TGTGCCAGCACCTGGGGGACAGGCGACCGGGGACCCCTCCACTTT. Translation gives CASTWGTGDRGPLHF.

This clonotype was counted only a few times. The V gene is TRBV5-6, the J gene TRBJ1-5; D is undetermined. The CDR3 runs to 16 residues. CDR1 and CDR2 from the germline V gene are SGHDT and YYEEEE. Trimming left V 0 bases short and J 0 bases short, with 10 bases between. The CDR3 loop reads CASSLVSWGSNQPQHF. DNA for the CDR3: TGTGCCAGCAGCTTGGTGTCGTGGGGTAGCAATCAGCCCCAGCATTTT. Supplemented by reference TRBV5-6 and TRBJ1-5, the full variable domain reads DAGVTQSPTHLIKTRGQQVTLRCSPKSGHDTVSWYQQALGQGPQFIFQYYEEEERQRGNFPDRFSGHQFPNYSSELNVNALLLGDSALYLCASSLVSWGSNQPQHFGDGTRLSIL.

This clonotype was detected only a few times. The CDR3 loop is CASGYQGFQNIQYF. Written as DNA, the CDR3 is TGTGCCAGCGGATACCAGGGGTTCCAAAACATTCAGTACTTC. This chain uses TRBV12-3 or TRBV12-4 with TRBJ2-4, with D possibly being TRBD1 (6 bases). The germline V and J ends were trimmed by 8 bases and 5 bases, with 16 bases remaining between them. The CDR3 is 14 amino acids.

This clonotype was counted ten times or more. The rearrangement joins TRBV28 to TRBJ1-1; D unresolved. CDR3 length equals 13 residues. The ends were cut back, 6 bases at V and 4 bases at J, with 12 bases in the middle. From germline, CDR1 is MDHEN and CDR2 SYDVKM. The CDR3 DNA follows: TGTGCCAGCAGGGCTACCAAGGTCACTGAAGCTTTCTTT. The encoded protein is CASRATKVTEAFF.

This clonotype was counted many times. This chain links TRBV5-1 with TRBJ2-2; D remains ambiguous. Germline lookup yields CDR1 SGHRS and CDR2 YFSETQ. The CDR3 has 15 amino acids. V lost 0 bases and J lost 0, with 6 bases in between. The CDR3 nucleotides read TGCGCCAGCAGCTTGGTGGGTACGAACACCGGGGAGCTGTTTTTT. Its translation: CASSLVGTNTGELFF.

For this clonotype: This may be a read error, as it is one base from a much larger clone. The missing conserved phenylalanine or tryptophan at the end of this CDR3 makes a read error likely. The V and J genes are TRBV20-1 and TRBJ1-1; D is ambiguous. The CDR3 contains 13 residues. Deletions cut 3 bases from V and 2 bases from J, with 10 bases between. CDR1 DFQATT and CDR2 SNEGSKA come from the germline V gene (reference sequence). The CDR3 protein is CSASADGNTEAFL. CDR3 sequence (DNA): TGCAGTGCTAGCGCCGACGGTAACACTGAAGCTTTCCTT.